Below, 22 T cell receptor beta chains from the same sample are listed, as sequenced in a study of cytomegalovirus exposure and HLA in healthy donors. A multiplex PCR was run with 60 Vbeta primers and 13 Jbeta primers. The repertoire was sequenced with immunoSEQ multiplex PCR; TCRdb's copy has only in-frame clones and lacks some. The sample includes approximately 180,000 clones, about 90% seen only once; the top ten take about 0.24%. The material sequenced was PBMCs. These TCRs come from a girl in the first two years of life in good health and CMV-seronegative.

The genes are TRBV27 and TRBJ1-1; D may be TRBD1 (5 bases). Germline-derived CDR1 and CDR2 are MNHEY and SMNVEV (reference sequence). Trimming pared 5 bases from V and 1 base from J, leaving 14 bases between. This CDR3 comprises 15 residues. The CDR3 DNA sequence: TGTGCCAGCAGTGCCCTTACTACAGGGAACACTGAAGCTTTCTTT. Residues: CASSALTTGNTEAFF.

The V gene is TRBV5-1, the J gene TRBJ1-3; TRBD1 matches 10 bases. Germline V lookup: CDR1 SGHRS, CDR2 YFSETQ. Germline trimming cut 3 bases from V and 2 bases from J; bases unmatched to any gene: 2. This CDR3 region has 15 residues. CDR3 protein: CASSSGTGAGNTIYF. The CDR3 DNA is TGCGCCAGCAGCTCCGGGACAGGGGCTGGAAACACCATATATTTT.

The V and J genes are TRBV4-1 and TRBJ1-2; possible D gene TRBD1, 6 bases. V dropped 8 bases and J dropped 8 bases, with 12 bases sitting between them. The V gene's germline CDR1 is MGHRA and CDR2 YSYEKL. The CDR3 is made up of 11 amino acids. The CDR3 bases are TGCGCCAGCGGGACACTGAGGGGCTACACCTTC. Amino acid sequence: CASGTLRGYTF.

This clone was recorded once. The J gene is TRBJ2-5, the V gene TRBV5-1, with TRBD2 as a possible D gene (6 bases). V lost 3 bases, J lost 4 bases, and 13 bases lay in between. Germline V lookup: CDR1 SGHRS, CDR2 YFSETQ. This CDR3 region has 14 residues. CDR3 nucleotides: TGCGCCAGCAGCTGGGGGGAGCCGGGAGAGACCCAGTACTTC. Its translation is CASSWGEPGETQYF.

The genes are TRBV10-1 and TRBJ1-1; 10 nucleotides align to TRBD1. Germline V gives CDR1 WNHNN, CDR2 SYGVQD (reference sequence). Trimming took 7 bases from V and 0 from J; bases not matched to a gene: 5. The CDR3 is 15 residues long. CDR3 bases: TGCGCCAGCATAGGGACAGGGGATTTGAACACTGAAGCTTTCTTT. This translates into CASIGTGDLNTEAFF.

V is TRBV21-1 and J is TRBJ1-6; TRBD1, the D gene given by the table, was not confirmed from the DNA. TRBV21-1 is shown as a pseudogene. The CDR3 contains 15 residues. CDR3 loop: CASSSGQGIDSPLHF. DNA for the CDR3: TGTGCCAGCAGCAGTGGACAGGGTATAGATTCACCCCTCCACTTT.

The chain has TRBV6-5 and TRBJ1-1; tentatively, D is TRBD1 (5 bases). The CDR3 covers 11 residues. Between the trimmed V and J ends, which lost 2 bases and 11 bases, there was a span of 9 bases. Germline CDR1 and CDR2: MNHEY and SVGAGI. Written as DNA, the CDR3 is TGTGCCAGCAGTTACGGGGCGAGGGCTTTCTTT. Translating it yields CASSYGARAFF.

The chain employs TRBV28 and TRBJ1-5; D is perhaps TRBD1 (5 bases). Per germline, CDR1 MDHEN and CDR2 SYDVKM. The CDR3 spans 20 residues. The V gene lost 3 bases and the J gene lost 1 base, with 25 bases spanning the gap. The CDR3 DNA reads TGTGCCAGCAGTTTTCCCCCAATGGGGGACTATCTCACGAGCAATCAGCCCCAGCATTTT. Protein: CASSFPPMGDYLTSNQPQHF.

This chain connects TRBV7-9 to TRBJ1-4, with 7 bases lining up with TRBD1. This CDR3 is built from 15 residues. CDR1 is SEHNR, CDR2 FQNEAQ, per germline (reference sequence). V lost 4 bases to trimming and J lost 7 bases; unmatched junction nucleotides: 9. CDR3: CASSSQSGTVEKLFF. The CDR3, as DNA: TGTGCCAGCAGCTCACAATCCGGGACAGTTGAAAAACTGTTTTTT.

The rearrangement uses TRBV11-2 and TRBJ2-5, with TRBD2 matching 8 bases. V lost 2 bases and J lost 1; bases outside the gene matches: 6. The CDR3 loop spans 16 amino acids. Germline-derived CDR1 and CDR2 are SGHAT and FQNNGV. The CDR3 coding sequence is TGTGCCAGCAGCTTATCCCCGGGACTAGTCCAAGAGACCCAGTACTTC. Translating gives CASSLSPGLVQETQYF.

The sample holds one count of this clone. The junction differs from germline at one of its ends, possibly a read error. This rearrangement joins TRBV9 to TRBJ2-5; 8 nucleotides line up with TRBD2. Per the germline V gene, CDR1 is SGDLS and CDR2 is YYNGEE. CDR3 length equals 12 residues. CDR3 loop: CASSVNSGRFHF. For the CDR3, the DNA is TGTGCCAGCAGCGTAAACAGCGGGAGATTCCACTTC. Together with reference TRBV9 and TRBJ2-5, the CDR3 gives the full variable domain: DSGVTQTPKHLITATGQRVTLRCSPRSGDLSVYWYQQSLDQGLQFLIQYYNGEERAKGNILERFSAQQFPDLHSELNLSSLELGDSALYFCASSVNSGRFHFGPGTRLLVL.

This chain connects TRBV4-1 to TRBJ2-1, with 7 positions matching TRBD1. Trimming at V came to 0 bases and at J to 8 bases, leaving 13 bases not matched to a gene. CDR3 length: 17 amino acids. CDR1 MGHRA and CDR2 YSYEKL come from the germline V gene. In DNA, the CDR3 is TGCGCCAGCAGCCAAGATCAGGTTACAGGGGTGGGGTATGAGCAGTTCTTC. Its translation is CASSQDQVTGVGYEQFF.

The chain has TRBV5-6 and TRBJ1-5; D is possibly TRBD1 (5 bases). Germline assignment: CDR1 SGHDT and CDR2 YYEEEE. CDR3 length: 15 residues. The germline V and J ends were trimmed by 1 base and 4 bases, with 12 bases remaining between them. As DNA, the CDR3 is TGTGCCAGCAGCTTGCGGGGGACGGGGAATCAGCCCCAGCATTTT. As protein: CASSLRGTGNQPQHF. Full variable domain (rest looked up from reference TRBV5-6 and TRBJ1-5): DAGVTQSPTHLIKTRGQQVTLRCSPKSGHDTVSWYQQALGQGPQFIFQYYEEEERQRGNFPDRFSGHQFPNYSSELNVNALLLGDSALYLCASSLRGTGNQPQHFGDGTRLSIL.

The rearrangement joins TRBV14 to TRBJ2-2, with D perhaps TRBD2 (5 bases). CDR1 SGHDN and CDR2 FVKESK come from the germline V gene. The ends were cut back, 0 bases at V and 4 bases at J, with 15 bases in the middle. There are 17 residues in the CDR3. The CDR3 is CASSQDLGKRSTGELFF. In DNA, the CDR3 is TGTGCCAGCAGCCAAGATCTAGGAAAGCGGTCCACCGGGGAGCTGTTTTTT.

This clone was observed a single time. The chain uses TRBV9 and TRBJ2-2; 8 nucleotides match TRBD2. This CDR3 spans 16 amino acids. Looked up from germline, CDR1 is SGDLS and CDR2 is YYNGEE. V shed 0 bases and J 9 bases; nucleotides not matched to a gene: 10. The CDR3 region is CASSVESGSGNRELFF. The CDR3 nucleotides read TGTGCCAGCAGCGTAGAAAGCGGGAGTGGGAACCGGGAGCTGTTTTTT.

The chain recombines TRBV4-3 with TRBJ2-1, with 8 nucleotides matching TRBD2. CDR3 length equals 15 residues. V shed 2 bases, J shed 5 bases, and the junction held 5 bases outside the gene matches. CDR1 and CDR2 (germline): LGHNA, YSLEER. The CDR3 is CASSQPGLGHNEQFF. The CDR3 coding sequence is TGCGCCAGCAGCCAACCGGGACTAGGTCACAATGAGCAGTTCTTC.

Concerning this clone: A junction boundary mismatches the germline segment, possibly from a read error. The rearrangement uses TRBV7-9 and TRBJ2-5, with D possibly TRBD1 on 6 matching bases. The J call may be mistaken, given a closer DNA end match to TRBJ2-7. In germline, CDR1 is SEHNR, CDR2 FQNEAQ (reference sequence). The CDR3 loop spans 13 amino acids. The CDR3 DNA is TGTTCCAGCAGCTCGGGACACTCCTACGAGCAGTACTTC. Translated: CSSSSGHSYEQYF.

This chain uses TRBV14 with TRBJ2-7; 8 nucleotides align to TRBD1. The CDR3 contains 14 residues. CDR1 is SGHDN and CDR2 is FVKESK in the germline V gene. V shed 7 bases and J 6 bases; nucleotides not matched to a gene: 11. CDR3 sequence: CASNHFQGASEQYF. The CDR3 DNA sequence: TGTGCCAGCAACCACTTCCAGGGGGCCAGCGAGCAGTACTTC.

In this sample, this clone turned up once. V usage is TRBV4-2 and J usage is TRBJ2-3; TRBD2 matches 11 bases. This CDR3 comprises 16 residues. Germline assignment: CDR1 LGHNA and CDR2 YNFKEQ. After removal of 6 bases from V and 4 bases from J, the junction contained 9 bases not matched to a gene. The CDR3 region has the DNA TGTGCCAGCAGGACTCTAGCGGGAGGTCCCCCAGATACGCAGTATTTT. Protein: CASRTLAGGPPDTQYF.

Only one count was recorded for this clone. The chain employs TRBV7-2 and TRBJ1-1; 10 nucleotides match TRBD1. The CDR3 consists of 14 residues. J lost 4 bases, V lost 5 bases, and 4 bases had no gene match. CDR1 is SGHTA and CDR2 is FQGNSA in the germline V gene. CDR3 nucleotide sequence: TGTGCCAGCAGCCAGACAGGGGGCGGCACTGAAGCTTTCTTT. It specifies CASSQTGGGTEAFF. The full variable domain, its missing parts supplied by reference TRBV7-2 and TRBJ1-1, is GAGVSQSPSNKVTEKGKDVELRCDPISGHTALYWYRQSLGQGLEFLIYFQGNSAPDKSGLPSDRFSAERTGGSVSTLTIQRTQQEDSAVYLCASSQTGGGTEAFFGQGTRLTVV.

J is TRBJ2-7 and V is TRBV6-1, with 7 bases that match TRBD2. Germline trimming cut 8 bases from V and 4 bases from J; bases unmatched to any gene: 8. CDR1 and CDR2 from the germline V gene are MNHNS and SASEGT. CDR3 size: 13 residues. The CDR3 protein is CASGEGPWYEQYF. CDR3 sequence (DNA): TGTGCCAGCGGGGAGGGGCCCTGGTACGAGCAGTACTTC.

The chain is built from TRBV30 and TRBJ2-3, with D possibly TRBD2 on 5 matching bases. The CDR3 contains 14 residues. The ends were cut back, 2 bases at V and 0 bases at J, with 9 bases in the middle. Germline assignment: CDR1 GTSNPN and CDR2 SVGIG (reference sequence). CDR3 in DNA: TGTGCCTGGAGTAGCGGACTTAGCACAGATACGCAGTATTTT. Translating it yields CAWSSGLSTDTQYF.